These T cell receptor beta chains were read from a single sample in a study of molecular identifiers for immune sequencing clone quantification. TCRdb processed the PCR reads anew with MiXCR; each CDR3 protein has one entry. This sample yields 40,000 to 65,000 distinct CDR3 sequences, of which about a third are seen a single time; 3.5% to 4% belongs to the top ten. Source material: naive CD8+ T cells from blood, with Jurkat cell RNA spiked in. All receptors derive from a human donor in good health. Some libraries in this study had Jurkat cell RNA spiked in. Each CDR3 is given with its conserved first and last residue. D genes are given only for firm matches. Size values are once, few and many counts, or a class for expanded clones, and some rows have none.

CDR3nt	CDR3aa	j_gene	d_gene	v_gene	abundance
TGTGCCAGTAGTTTAGACGGTAGGGGGGGTCAGCCCCAGCATTTT	CASSLDGRGGQPQHF	TRBJ1-5	-	TRBV19	-
TGTGCCAGCAGCTCACGCCGGGACTCCCCCCACAATGAGCAGTTCTTC	CASSSRRDSPHNEQFF	TRBJ2-1	-	TRBV13	few
TGTGCCAGTAGTATGGGGGTCAGGGGAAGGACTGAAGCTTTCTTT	CASSMGVRGRTEAFF	TRBJ1-1	-	TRBV19	-
TGTGCCAGCAGCTTAGAGACGGGGGGCCCAGATACGCAGTATTTT	CASSLETGGPDTQYF	TRBJ2-3	-	TRBV11-2	many
TGTGCCAGCAGAGGACAGGGGAGGTATCAGCCCCAGCATTTT	CASRGQGRYQPQHF	TRBJ1-5	TRBD1	TRBV18	once
TGTGCCAGTAGTATAGCCAGGCGGGACTCCTACGAGCAGTACTTC	CASSIARRDSYEQYF	TRBJ2-7	-	TRBV19	-
TGTGCCACCAGTGGCAGGGGCTCTCCCTACAATGAGCAGTTCTTC	CATSGRGSPYNEQFF	TRBJ2-1	-	TRBV24-1	-
TGTGCCAGCAGTTACCGGGAGGGGGTCACAGATACGCAGTATTTT	CASSYREGVTDTQYF	TRBJ2-3	TRBD2	TRBV6-2/TRBV6-3	few
TGCGGTTTGAAAGGGGACGACTCTGGGGCCAACGTCCTGACTTTC	CGLKGDDSGANVLTF	TRBJ2-6	-	TRBV29-1	few
TGTGCCAGCAGCTTAGGGGGGCTAGCGGGAGTGCAAGATACGCAGTATTTT	CASSLGGLAGVQDTQYF	TRBJ2-3	TRBD2	TRBV7-9	-
TGCGCCAGCAGCCAAATACTAGCGGGGAACCAAGAGACCCAGTACTTC	CASSQILAGNQETQYF	TRBJ2-5	TRBD2	TRBV4-1	-
TGTGCCAGCAGCTCGGCGGGAGGGTCCGGGGAGCTGTTTTTT	CASSSAGGSGELFF	TRBJ2-2	TRBD2	TRBV7-6	many
TGTGCCACCAGCAGAGGACTAGCGGGAGCGGGTGAGCAGTTCTTC	CATSRGLAGAGEQFF	TRBJ2-1	TRBD2	TRBV15	few
TGTGCCAGCAGCACCAACTCTTGGGCCTACGGGCAGTACTTC	CASSTNSWAYGQYF	TRBJ2-7	-	TRBV7-2	once
TGTGCCAGCAGCCAAATTGGGACTGACTACGAGCAGTACTTC	CASSQIGTDYEQYF	TRBJ2-7	-	TRBV12-3/TRBV12-4	few
TGCAGTGCCACTTCAGGGGCCCACTCTGGGGCCAACGTCCTGACTTTC	CSATSGAHSGANVLTF	TRBJ2-6	-	TRBV20-1	-
TGTGCCAGCAGCGATAGCGGGAAAACCTACAATGAGCAGTTCTTC	CASSDSGKTYNEQFF	TRBJ2-1	TRBD2	TRBV9	-
TGTGCCAGCATGAAGAACACCGGGGAGCTGTTTTTT	CASMKNTGELFF	TRBJ2-2	-	TRBV25-1	many
TGTGCCAGCAGCCTAGAGGCAGATACGCAGTATTTT	CASSLEADTQYF	TRBJ2-3	-	TRBV28	many
TGTGCCAGCAGCCAAGAGACCCAGACAGGGTGGCCCATCGGGCAGTTCTTC	CASSQETQTGWPIGQFF	TRBJ2-1	TRBD1	TRBV3-1	-
TGTGCCAGCAGCCGCCGACAGTACACTGAAGCTTTCTTT	CASSRRQYTEAFF	TRBJ1-1	-	TRBV6-5	-
TGTGCCCGTGGGGACAGCGACGGGCCAAATAGCAATCAGCCCCAGCATTTT	CARGDSDGPNSNQPQHF	TRBJ1-5	TRBD1	TRBV11-3	few
TGTGCCAGCAGTTACTCTATCAAAGAGGGGCCTTCCTACAATGAGCAGTTCTTC	CASSYSIKEGPSYNEQFF	TRBJ2-1	-	TRBV6-2/TRBV6-3	few
TGTGCCAGCAGCTTAGGGGCGCCGGGAGCTTTCTTT	CASSLGAPGAFF	TRBJ1-1	-	TRBV11-2	-
TGTGCCAGCACCTTGCTAGCGGGAGGGGGCAATGAGCAGTTCTTC	CASTLLAGGGNEQFF	TRBJ2-1	TRBD2	TRBV12-3/TRBV12-4	-
TGTGCCAGCAGCGCCATCCCAGAGTGGGGCACTGAAGCTTTCTTT	CASSAIPEWGTEAFF	TRBJ1-1	-	TRBV5-4	-
TGTGCCACCAGCAGAGATTTTTCGAACACCGGGGAGCTGTTTTTT	CATSRDFSNTGELFF	TRBJ2-2	-	TRBV15	many
TGCGCCAGCAGCCAAGGCCCGGGAGGGGCAGATACGCAGTATTTT	CASSQGPGGADTQYF	TRBJ2-3	TRBD2	TRBV4-3	-
TGTGCCAGCAGCCCGACTAGAGACGACTACAATGAGCAGTTCTTC	CASSPTRDDYNEQFF	TRBJ2-1	-	TRBV11-2	few
TGCAGTGCTAGAGATCTCGCGGGGACTAGCGGGAGTTGGGATGAGCAGTTCTTC	CSARDLAGTSGSWDEQFF	TRBJ2-1	TRBD2	TRBV20-1	-
TGCAGCGTTGAAGATCCAGGCAGGGGGCGCTGGGAGACCCAGTACTTC	CSVEDPGRGRWETQYF	TRBJ2-5	TRBD1	TRBV29-1	many
TGCAGCGTTGATGATATGCTAGCGGAAGCTAGCACAGATACGCAGTATTTT	CSVDDMLAEASTDTQYF	TRBJ2-3	TRBD2	TRBV29-1	-
TGTGCCAGCAGTGCCAGAGCCTACAATGAGCAGTTCTTC	CASSARAYNEQFF	TRBJ2-1	-	TRBV27	-
TGTGCCAGCAGCCCCACACGGACGGGCTTTTGGGAGCAGTACTTC	CASSPTRTGFWEQYF	TRBJ2-7	-	TRBV6-5	many
TGTGCCAGCAGCCAAGGCGAGAGCGGGGAGCTGTTTTTT	CASSQGESGELFF	TRBJ2-2	-	TRBV4-2	few
TGTGCCAGCAGCTTAGACAGGGCGGGTCAGCCCCAGCATTTT	CASSLDRAGQPQHF	TRBJ1-5	-	TRBV7-9	many
TGTGCCAGCAGCGAAGCGGACGCCTACGAGCAGTACTTC	CASSEADAYEQYF	TRBJ2-7	-	TRBV7-9	many
TGTGCCAGCAGCCGCGTCCTAGCTGGGGAGCAGTACTTC	CASSRVLAGEQYF	TRBJ2-7	-	TRBV12-3/TRBV12-4	-
TGCGCCAGCAGCCAAGCCCTATCTCAGCCCCAGCATTTT	CASSQALSQPQHF	TRBJ1-5	-	TRBV4-1	many
TGTGCCAGCAGCTTGGGGACTAGCGGGAGTCCGCAGTATTTT	CASSLGTSGSPQYF	TRBJ2-3	TRBD2	TRBV13	few
TGTGCCAGCAGTGGAACGGGGGGGAGTCAGCCCCAGCATTTT	CASSGTGGSQPQHF	TRBJ1-5	-	TRBV2	many
TGTGCCAGCAGTTTCCGGCAGGCAAATCAGCCCCAGCATTTT	CASSFRQANQPQHF	TRBJ1-5	-	TRBV28	many
TGTGCCAGCAGCCCGACCTTCGGGAGCCGCTACAATGAGCAGTTCTTC	CASSPTFGSRYNEQFF	TRBJ2-1	-	TRBV7-6	-
TGTGCCAGCAGTTTAACGGGGACAGGGGACTATGGCTACACCTTC	CASSLTGTGDYGYTF	TRBJ1-2	TRBD1	TRBV28	-
TGTGCCAGCAGTTTCACAGGGCCACGGCAGCCCCAGCATTTT	CASSFTGPRQPQHF	TRBJ1-5	-	TRBV12-3/TRBV12-4	few
TGTGCCAGCAGCTTTGGAGAATCGGATACGCAGTATTTT	CASSFGESDTQYF	TRBJ2-3	-	TRBV5-6	many
TGCGCCAGCAGCCAAGAGGCTCTCGGGTATAGCAATCAGCCCCAGCATTTT	CASSQEALGYSNQPQHF	TRBJ1-5	-	TRBV4-1	few
TGTGCCAGCAGCTTCAGGCTGGAGGCCTACGAGCGGTACTTC	CASSFRLEAYERYF	TRBJ2-7	-	TRBV7-8	-
TGTGCCAGCAGTTTGCGGGATCCTTGGCCCCAGCATTTT	CASSLRDPWPQHF	TRBJ1-5	-	TRBV28	-
TGTGCCAGCAGCAAAGGTCCGGGACGATCAGGGACCCATGGCTACACCTTC	CASSKGPGRSGTHGYTF	TRBJ1-2	-	TRBV21-1	few